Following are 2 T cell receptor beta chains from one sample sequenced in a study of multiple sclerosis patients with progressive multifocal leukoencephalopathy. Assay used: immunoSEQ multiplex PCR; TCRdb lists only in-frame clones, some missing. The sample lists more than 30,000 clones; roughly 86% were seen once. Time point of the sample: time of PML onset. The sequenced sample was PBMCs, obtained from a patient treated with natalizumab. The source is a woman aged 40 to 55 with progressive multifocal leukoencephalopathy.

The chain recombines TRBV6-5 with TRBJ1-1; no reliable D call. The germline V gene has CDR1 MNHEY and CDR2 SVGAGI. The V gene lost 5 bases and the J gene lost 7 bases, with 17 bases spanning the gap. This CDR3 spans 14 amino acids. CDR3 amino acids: CASSTDAWGSEAFF. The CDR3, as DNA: TGTGCCAGCAGTACCGACGCATGGGGAAGTGAAGCTTTCTTT.

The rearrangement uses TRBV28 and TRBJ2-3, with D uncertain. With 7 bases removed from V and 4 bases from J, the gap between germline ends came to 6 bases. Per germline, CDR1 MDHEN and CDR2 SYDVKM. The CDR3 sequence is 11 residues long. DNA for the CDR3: TGTGCCAGCACCTCCCCAGATACGCAGTATTTT. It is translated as CASTSPDTQYF.